The text below deals with one T cell receptor beta chain. Its antigen is currently unknown. This specimen belongs to a study of OX40 agonist ivuxolimab in advanced cancers. Whole-study context: Patients in the trial were receiving intravenous ivuxolimab every 2 weeks, at doses of 0.01 to 10 mg/kg.

The ends lost 0 bases at V and 7 bases at J; junction bases unmatched: 5. Germline V CDR1 and CDR2: SGHDT, YYEEEE. The CDR3 is 14 amino acids. TCRdb's table, derived via immunoSEQ multiplex PCR, lists solely in-frame clones and lacks some. The sample shows approximately 73,000 clones, approximately 86% of them seen only once. General observations from the study: At 0.1 to 3.0 mg/kg, clonal expansion of CD4+ and CD8+ blood T cells had occurred by week 6.

The sample here was CD4+ or CD8+ T cells sorted from blood, taken in a trial of the OX40 agonist ivuxolimab. This receptor was identified in an adult with an advanced solid tumor such as melanoma, head and neck, liver or kidney cancer. The chain is built from TRBV5-6 and TRBJ2-7; 9 bases are shared with TRBD2. CDR3 sequence reads: CASSLVSGSMEQYF. In DNA form, the CDR3 reads TGTGCCAGCAGCTTGGTTAGCGGGAGTATGGAGCAGTACTTC.